These T cell receptor beta chains were read from a single sample in a study of shared T cell receptors in the human thymus. Profiling relied on immunoSEQ multiplex PCR, and the TCRdb table lists in-frame clones only, not all of them. This table holds 700,000 to 750,000 clones, approximately 85% found once. These data were also reused for a study on human thymus T cells.

What was sequenced was thymocytes. These receptors all stem from a girl under three years old with a congenital heart defect. The CDR3 runs from the conserved cysteine through the conserved F or W. Fields, in order: CDR3 DNA, CDR3 protein, J gene, CDR3 length, V gene, D gene, clone size. The D gene is left open where the match is weak. Clone sizes are given selectively: once, few, many, or a class where the clone is expanded.

TGTGCCTGGAGTGTCCGGGGACAGGACAACACCGGGGAGCTGTTTTTT	CAWSVRGQDNTGELFF	TRBJ2-2	16	TRBV30	TRBD1	-
TGTGCCAGTAGTTCTACAGGGAGCACAGATACGCAGTATTTT	CASSSTGSTDTQYF	TRBJ2-3	14	TRBV19	-	-
TGCGCCAGCAGCCAAGAGCGAACGGCGGGCGGGGGGTTAGGTGCAAATTCACCCCTCCACTTT	CASSQERTAGGGLGANSPLHF	TRBJ1-6	21	TRBV4-3	-	-
TGTGCCAGCAGGACAGGGGGGTCTGGCTACACCTTC	CASRTGGSGYTF	TRBJ1-2	12	TRBV2	TRBD1	-
TGTGCCAGCAGCTTATCGCCCCGACAGTTAGAGACCCAGTACTTC	CASSLSPRQLETQYF	TRBJ2-5	15	TRBV7-9	-	-
TGTGCCAGCAGCTACCGACAGGGCGCGAACTATGGCTACACCTTC	CASSYRQGANYGYTF	TRBJ1-2	15	TRBV6-5	TRBD1	-
TGTGCCAGCAGACCCCTTACTAGCGAGGAGCAGTACTTC	CASRPLTSEEQYF	TRBJ2-7	13	TRBV6-6	TRBD2	-
TGTGCTAGTGGTTTGGTAGCATGGGGATCGGACAGGGCGGATTCTTCACCCCTCCACTTT	CASGLVAWGSDRADSSPLHF	TRBJ1-6	20	TRBV12-5	TRBD1	-
TGTGCCAGCAGCGACAAAACAGGGGTACAAGAGACCCAGTACTTC	CASSDKTGVQETQYF	TRBJ2-5	15	TRBV7-9	TRBD1	once
TGTGCCAGCAGTTTTCCAGGCCCACTCGCCACTAACTATGGCTACACCTTC	CASSFPGPLATNYGYTF	TRBJ1-2	17	TRBV28	-	-
TGTGCCAGCAGCTTAGCCCCTAGCGGGACCAACACCGGGGAGCTGTTTTTT	CASSLAPSGTNTGELFF	TRBJ2-2	17	TRBV7-9	TRBD2	-
TGCGCCAGCAGCTTGGCCGGCCGGGGGGGCGAAAAACTGTTTTTT	CASSLAGRGGEKLFF	TRBJ1-4	15	TRBV5-1	-	-
TGTGCCAGCAGTTTACCGGGACTAGCTGATACGCAGTATTTT	CASSLPGLADTQYF	TRBJ2-3	14	TRBV6-6	TRBD2	few
TGTGCCAGCAGCGTAGGAAGTCCCGAGACAGGACCAAGTTTGGGGGTTAACTATGGCTACACCTTC	CASSVGSPETGPSLGVNYGYTF	TRBJ1-2	22	TRBV9	-	-
TGTGCCAGCAGCCCTCGGACACGGAGGGGCACTGAAGCTTTCTTT	CASSPRTRRGTEAFF	TRBJ1-1	15	TRBV5-6	-	-
TGTGCCAGCAGTGTTGTAGGGGGGGGGCACAATCAGCCCCAGCATTTT	CASSVVGGGHNQPQHF	TRBJ1-5	16	TRBV2	-	-
TGCGCCAGCAGCCATGACAGGAAGTATGGCTACACCTTC	CASSHDRKYGYTF	TRBJ1-2	13	TRBV4-1	-	few
TGTGCTAGTGGTGGCGGGACAGGGGATCATGGCTACACCTTC	CASGGGTGDHGYTF	TRBJ1-2	14	TRBV12-5	TRBD1	-
TGTGCCAGCACGGGAAGCCGGACCGATTCTTATGGCTACACCTTC	CASTGSRTDSYGYTF	TRBJ1-2	15	TRBV6-1	-	-
TGCGCCAGCAGCCAAGAGGTGGCAAGCGGTTCACATCAGCCCCAGCATTTT	CASSQEVASGSHQPQHF	TRBJ1-5	17	TRBV4-1	-	-
TGTGCCAGCAGCGGAAAGGGTTCCGGGACAGGGGATTACGAGCAGTACTTC	CASSGKGSGTGDYEQYF	TRBJ2-7	17	TRBV11-3	TRBD1	-
TGTGCCAGTAGTATAGTTTCTGGGACTACGTCCTACAATGAGCAGTTCTTC	CASSIVSGTTSYNEQFF	TRBJ2-1	17	TRBV19	TRBD2	-
TGTGCCAGCAGCCTCCCGACTAGCGGGGGGGGGAGGGATACGCAGTATTTT	CASSLPTSGGGRDTQYF	TRBJ2-3	17	TRBV7-2	TRBD2	-
TGCGCCAGCAGCCTAAACATTAGCGGGTGCCCCTCCTACAATGAGCAGTTCTTC	CASSLNISGCPSYNEQFF	TRBJ2-1	18	TRBV5-1	TRBD2	-
TGTGCCAGCAGTTACACCGGGACATACGAGCAGTTCTTC	CASSYTGTYEQFF	TRBJ2-1	13	TRBV7-6	-	-
TGCAGCGTCGGACGGGACGCGGGGGACACTGAAGCTTTCTTT	CSVGRDAGDTEAFF	TRBJ1-1	14	TRBV29-1	-	once
TGTGCCAGTAGTATGTCGGTGCAAGAGACCCAGTACTTC	CASSMSVQETQYF	TRBJ2-5	13	TRBV19	-	-
TGTGCCAGTGAAGACAGGGGGGACGGCTACACCTTC	CASEDRGDGYTF	TRBJ1-2	12	TRBV19	TRBD1	-
TGTGCCAGCAGCGTTAGATTACCTCAGGGTAAGGTGGGCATGAACACTGAAGCTTTCTTT	CASSVRLPQGKVGMNTEAFF	TRBJ1-1	20	TRBV5-5	-	-